This T cell receptor (beta chain) was sequenced in a study of blood T cell repertoires in COVID-19. The table came from immunoSEQ multiplex PCR; TCRdb's copy has only in-frame clones and leaves some out. There are tens of thousands of clones in the sample; roughly 70% occur only once, and roughly 21% lies in the top ten. The J segment lost 8 bases and the V segment lost 1 base, leaving 5 bases of the junction unmatched. The germline V gene has CDR1 MGHRA and CDR2 YSYEKL. The CDR3 spans 14 residues. This receptor was taken from an older man with acute or convalescent COVID-19. This chain links TRBV4-1 with TRBJ2-1; 7 nucleotides align to TRBD2. Specimen: peripheral blood. DNA of the CDR3: TGCGCCAGCAGCCAAGCACGGCTAGCGGATGAGCAGTTCTTC. It encodes CASSQARLADEQFF.